These 18 T cell receptor beta chains were all obtained from the same sample, sequenced in a study of cytomegalovirus exposure and HLA in healthy donors. The PCR was carried out with 60 Vbeta primers and 13 Jbeta primers. The assay was immunoSEQ multiplex PCR, and TCRdb's table has in-frame clones only and misses some. Seen in this sample are 170,000 or so clones; the ten most common clones hold about 2%. The material sequenced was PBMCs. These receptors all come from a man younger than 40 in good health and CMV-seronegative.

The J gene is TRBJ2-7, the V gene TRBV6-1; 7 bases fit TRBD1. Germline V gene data show CDR1 as MNHNS and CDR2 as SASEGT. Germline trimming cut 2 bases from V and 7 bases from J; bases unmatched to any gene: 11. The CDR3 is 15 amino acids. In DNA, the CDR3 is TGTGCCAGCAGTGAACAAGCTACAGGGGCGGAAGAGCAGTACTTC. Its protein product is CASSEQATGAEEQYF.

V is TRBV27 and J is TRBJ2-7, with D possibly TRBD2 on 6 matching bases. CDR1 is MNHEY, CDR2 SMNVEV, per germline (reference sequence). Trimming took 2 bases from V and 2 from J, leaving 13 bases between them. This CDR3 is 15 amino acids long. The CDR3 DNA follows: TGTGCCAGCAGTTTACGTAGCGGAGTGCCCTACGAGCAGTACTTC. Its translation is CASSLRSGVPYEQYF.

This chain connects TRBV10-1 to TRBJ1-1, with D tentatively TRBD1 (5 bases). Trimming cost V 4 bases and J 0 bases, with 12 bases left between them. The CDR3 is 15 amino acids. Germline V gives CDR1 WNHNN, CDR2 SYGVQD (reference sequence). This CDR3 reads CASSAGGTMNTEAFF. In DNA form, the CDR3 reads TGCGCCAGCAGTGCTGGGGGGACCATGAACACTGAAGCTTTCTTT.

The rearrangement joins TRBV4-1 to TRBJ2-3, with a possible D match to TRBD1 (5 bases). Trimming cost V 0 bases and J 4 bases, with 20 bases left between them. The CDR3 is made up of 18 amino acids. CDR1 is MGHRA, CDR2 YSYEKL, per germline. The CDR3 bases are TGCGCCAGCAGCCAAGACCCGCGCACTCCAGGGAATCCAGATACGCAGTATTTT. Translating it yields CASSQDPRTPGNPDTQYF.

V and J are TRBV28 and TRBJ2-7; no reliable D call. V lost 2 bases to trimming and J lost 0 bases, with 14 bases between them. Germline V gene sequence: CDR1 MDHEN, CDR2 SYDVKM. The CDR3 has 16 amino acids. The CDR3 region has the DNA TGTGCCAGCAGTTTACCCCACCTGGCCCTCTCCTACGAGCAGTACTTC. It yields the protein CASSLPHLALSYEQYF.

CDR3 amino acids: CASSFSTAQGSYSNQPQHF. The CDR3 DNA reads TGTGCCAGCAGCTTTTCAACAGCCCAGGGGTCGTATAGCAATCAGCCCCAGCATTTT. V is TRBV5-4 and J is TRBJ1-5; possible D gene TRBD1, 6 bases. From germline, CDR1 is SGHNT and CDR2 YYREEE (reference sequence). V lost 2 bases and J 0 bases, leaving 21 bases between the germline ends. The CDR3 is 19 amino acids.

CDR3 sequence: CAISEDRGNTEAFF. The CDR3 coding sequence is TGTGCCATCAGTGAGGACAGGGGGAACACTGAAGCTTTCTTT. The chain recombines TRBV10-3 with TRBJ1-1, with 8 bases identical to TRBD1. The germline V gene has CDR1 ENHRY and CDR2 SYGVKD. The CDR3 length is 14 residues. Trimming at V came to 2 bases and at J to 1 base, leaving 0 bases not matched to a gene.

This rearrangement joins TRBV5-1 to TRBJ1-1; 7 bases align to TRBD1. The trim removed 4 bases at V and 5 bases at J, leaving 11 bases unmatched. This CDR3 comprises 15 residues. Germline CDR1 SGHRS, CDR2 YFSETQ. In DNA form, the CDR3 reads TGCGCCAGCAGCGCACAGACAGGGCACTGGACTGAAGCTTTCTTT. It encodes CASSAQTGHWTEAFF.

The chain joins TRBV11-3 to TRBJ2-7; weak D call: TRBD2 (5 bases). Deletions cut 3 bases from V and 0 bases from J, with 12 bases between. The CDR3 runs to 15 residues. Germline-derived CDR1 and CDR2 are SGHNT and YENEEA. CDR3 region: CASSFHGGSSYEQYF. Here the CDR3 DNA reads TGTGCCAGCAGCTTCCACGGAGGAAGCTCCTACGAGCAGTACTTC.

The V gene is TRBV10-3, the J gene TRBJ2-5; tentative D call: TRBD2 (7 bases). Trimming removed 2 bases at V and 1 base at J, with 8 bases between. CDR1 is ENHRY, CDR2 SYGVKD, per germline. CDR3 length equals 14 residues. The DNA for the CDR3 is TGTGCCATCAGTGAGGGGGGGGCCCAAGAGACCCAGTACTTC. As protein: CAISEGGAQETQYF.

J is TRBJ1-1 and V is TRBV28; D possibly corresponds to TRBD1 (5 bases). V was cut by 2 bases and J by 9 bases, with 31 bases left in between. Germline V gene data show CDR1 as MDHEN and CDR2 as SYDVKM. This CDR3 has 19 amino acids. CDR3 amino acids: CASSLQGWLAGPDALKAFF. DNA for the CDR3: TGTGCCAGCAGTTTACAGGGATGGTTGGCAGGCCCGGACGCCTTGAAAGCTTTCTTT.

V usage is TRBV2 and J usage is TRBJ2-6; a weak D match, TRBD1 (5 bases). The CDR3 loop spans 13 amino acids. Per germline, CDR1 SNHLY and CDR2 FYNNEI. V dropped 7 bases and J dropped 4 bases, with 8 bases sitting between them. The CDR3 nucleotides are TGTGCCAGCAAAGGGGTAGGGGCCAACGTCCTGACTTTC. As protein: CASKGVGANVLTF.

The V and J genes are TRBV14 and TRBJ2-1; the D gene is possibly TRBD2 (6 bases). The CDR3 covers 11 residues. Between the trimmed V and J ends, which lost 5 bases and 12 bases, there was a span of 11 bases. Germline V gene lookup returns CDR1 SGHDN and CDR2 FVKESK. The CDR3 region has the DNA TGTGCCAGCAGCTTAGCGCGGGGGCAGTTCTTC. This translates into CASSLARGQFF.

V usage is TRBV27 and J usage is TRBJ2-4; 8 bases are a match to TRBD1. The germline gives CDR1 MNHEY, CDR2 SMNVEV (reference sequence). The CDR3 spans 13 residues. Unmatched junction bases numbered 7, after V lost 6 bases and J lost 9 bases. The CDR3 bases are TGTGCCAGCAGCCCCGGACAGGGCGGCATTCAGTACTTC. The encoded protein is CASSPGQGGIQYF.

V gene TRBV11-3 combines with J gene TRBJ2-7; 12 nucleotides align to TRBD2. Germline loops: CDR1 SGHNT, CDR2 YENEEA. The CDR3 is 17 amino acids. The DNA of the CDR3 is TGTGCAGAGGAGGGACTAGCGGGCCCCAGGGGTAGCTCCGAGCAGTACTTC. This codes for CAEEGLAGPRGSSEQYF.

The chain couples TRBV15 to TRBJ2-2, with 8 bases lining up with TRBD1. Germline V gene lookup returns CDR1 LNHNV and CDR2 YYDKDF (reference sequence). This CDR3 region has 15 residues. Losses at the gene ends were 3 bases for V and 7 bases for J; bases not matched to a gene: 7. The CDR3 bases are TGTGCCACCAGCAGGACAGGGGTTATGAGCGGGGAGCTGTTTTTT. This codes for CATSRTGVMSGELFF.

The chain carries TRBV6-4 and TRBJ2-1; 10 bases fit TRBD2. Germline V lookup: CDR1 MRHNA, CDR2 SNTAGT. With V trimmed by 0 bases and J by 9 bases, 5 bases remained unmatched. The CDR3 has 15 residues. CDR3 nucleotide sequence: TGTGCCAGCAGTGACTCTTCTAGCGGGAGCACTGAGCAGTTCTTC. Protein product: CASSDSSSGSTEQFF.

V and J are TRBV18 and TRBJ1-4; D is perhaps TRBD1 (5 bases). Looked up from germline, CDR1 is KGHSH and CDR2 is LQKENI. The ends were cut back, 3 bases at V and 1 base at J, with 12 bases in the middle. CDR3 length equals 16 residues. CDR3 protein: CASSPPSGGTNEKLFF. Here the CDR3 DNA reads TGTGCCAGCTCACCCCCCTCGGGGGGAACTAATGAAAAACTGTTTTTT.